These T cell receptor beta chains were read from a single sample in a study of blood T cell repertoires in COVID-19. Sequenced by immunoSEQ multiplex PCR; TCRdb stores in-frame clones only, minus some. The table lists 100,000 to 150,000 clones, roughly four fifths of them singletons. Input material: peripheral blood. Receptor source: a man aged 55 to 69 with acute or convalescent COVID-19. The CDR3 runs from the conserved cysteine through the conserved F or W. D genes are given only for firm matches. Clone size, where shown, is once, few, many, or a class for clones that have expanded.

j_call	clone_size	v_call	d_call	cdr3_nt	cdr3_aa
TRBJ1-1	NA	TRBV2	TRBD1	TGTGCCAGCAGTCCCGGGACAGGCGTTAACACTGAAGCTTTCTTT	CASSPGTGVNTEAFF
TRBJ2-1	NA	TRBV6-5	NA	TGTGCCAGCAGCCGGGCGGGGTTAGAACACAATGAGCAGTTCTTC	CASSRAGLEHNEQFF
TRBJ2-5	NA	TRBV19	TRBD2	TGTGCCAGTAGTATAGCGGGAGGAGAGACCCAGTACTTC	CASSIAGGETQYF
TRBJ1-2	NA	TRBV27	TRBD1	TGTGCCAGCAGGAGACAGGGGATAAACTATGGCTACACCTTC	CASRRQGINYGYTF
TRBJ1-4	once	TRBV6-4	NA	TGTGCCAGCCATACAACGCTCACTAGTACTACTAATGAAAAACTGTTTTTT	CASHTTLTSTTNEKLFF
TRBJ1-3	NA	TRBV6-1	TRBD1	TGTGCCAGCAGTGCGACTACAGGGGCTTCTGGAAACACCATATATTTT	CASSATTGASGNTIYF
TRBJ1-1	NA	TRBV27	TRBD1	TGTGCCAGCAGTTTAATCCCCGGACAGGGTAACACTGAAGCTTTCTTT	CASSLIPGQGNTEAFF
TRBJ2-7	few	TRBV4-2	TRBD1	TGTGCCAGCAGCCAAGAAGCACCGGGGACAGGGCCTTACGAGCAGTACTTC	CASSQEAPGTGPYEQYF
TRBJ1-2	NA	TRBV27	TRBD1	TGTGCCAGCAGGATACAGGGGGCGGGGAAGTTTGGCTACACCTTC	CASRIQGAGKFGYTF
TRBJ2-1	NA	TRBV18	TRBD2	TGTGCCAGCTCACCACCATCGCCTAGCGGGAGGGTAGGTGAGCAGTTCTTC	CASSPPSPSGRVGEQFF
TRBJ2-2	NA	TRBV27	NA	TGTGCCAGCAGTGTACAGGGCACCGGGGAGCTGTTTTTT	CASSVQGTGELFF
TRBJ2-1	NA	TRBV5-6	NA	TGTGCCAGCAGCTTGGTGAGGAGGGCCTTACACAATGAGCAGTTCTTC	CASSLVRRALHNEQFF
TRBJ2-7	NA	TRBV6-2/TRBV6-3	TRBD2	TGTGCCAGCAGTTATTTCGCTAGCGGGAGCGACGAGCAGTACTTC	CASSYFASGSDEQYF
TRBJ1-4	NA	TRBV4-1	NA	TGCGCCAGCAGCCCAGGGGAGAATGAAAAACTGTTTTTT	CASSPGENEKLFF
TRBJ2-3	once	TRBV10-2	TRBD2	TGCGCCAGCAGCCCCAGACTAGCGGTCAGCACAGATACGCAGTATTTT	CASSPRLAVSTDTQYF
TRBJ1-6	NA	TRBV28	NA	TGTGCCAGCAGTTCCCGGATGGGCCTGAGCTATAATTCACCCCTCCACTTT	CASSSRMGLSYNSPLHF
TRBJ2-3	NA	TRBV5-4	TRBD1	TGTGCCAGCAGCGCAGGACAGGGGGTTGATACGCAGTATTTT	CASSAGQGVDTQYF
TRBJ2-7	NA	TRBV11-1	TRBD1	TGTGCCAGCAGCACCACAGGGGGACGCGCCTACGAGCAGTACTTC	CASSTTGGRAYEQYF
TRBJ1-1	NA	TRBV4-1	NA	TGCGCCAGCAGCCAAGACAGACTGGAGAACACTGAAGCTTTCTTT	CASSQDRLENTEAFF
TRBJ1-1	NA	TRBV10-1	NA	TGCGCCAGCAGTGAGTCGAAGCCAGGGGTAGGCACTGAAGCTTTCTTT	CASSESKPGVGTEAFF
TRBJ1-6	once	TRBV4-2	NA	TGTGCCAGCAGCCAGGTCGGGGGGCCGACGAATTCACCCCTCCACTTT	CASSQVGGPTNSPLHF
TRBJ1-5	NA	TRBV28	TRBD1	TGTGCCAGCAAACCAAGGGGACAGGGATACCAGCCCCAGCATTTT	CASKPRGQGYQPQHF
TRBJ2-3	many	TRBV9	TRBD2	TGTGCCAGCAGCGTATGGGAACTAGCGGTGAGCACAGATACGCAGTATTTT	CASSVWELAVSTDTQYF
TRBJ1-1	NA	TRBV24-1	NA	TGTGCCACCAGTGAGCACCACACCGAGAACACTGAAGCTTTCTTT	CATSEHHTENTEAFF
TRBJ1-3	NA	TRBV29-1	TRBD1	TGCAGCGCCGGACAGGGGGCGGACACCATATATTTT	CSAGQGADTIYF
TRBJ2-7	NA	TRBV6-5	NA	TGTGCCAGCAGGGTGACTAGTTCGGGGGAGCAGTACTTC	CASRVTSSGEQYF
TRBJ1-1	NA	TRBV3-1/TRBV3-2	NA	TGTGCCAGCAGCCAAGAAATCAGGTCCACTGAAGCTTTCTTT	CASSQEIRSTEAFF
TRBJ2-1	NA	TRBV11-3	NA	TGTGCCAGCAGCTTAGGCGTGGACAATGAGCAGTTCTTC	CASSLGVDNEQFF
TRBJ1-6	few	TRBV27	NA	TGTGCCAGCAAACACGCACAGGGCTCTGATTCACCCCTCCACTTT	CASKHAQGSDSPLHF
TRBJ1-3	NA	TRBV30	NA	TGTGCCTGGACCGAAGGGAGTTCTGGAAACACCATATATTTT	CAWTEGSSGNTIYF
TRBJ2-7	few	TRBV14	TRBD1	TGTGCCAGCAGCCAACTAGCTGGACAGGCCGTGGTTTACGAGCAGTACTTC	CASSQLAGQAVVYEQYF
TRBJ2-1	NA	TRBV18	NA	TGTGCCAGCTCACCGGGGACCGCTGCGGGGAATGAGCAGTTCTTC	CASSPGTAAGNEQFF
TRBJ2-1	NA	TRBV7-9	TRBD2	TGTGCCAGCAGCTTAATACTAGCGGGAGAAAATGAGCAGTTCTTC	CASSLILAGENEQFF
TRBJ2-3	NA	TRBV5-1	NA	TGCGCCAGCCAACCAGGATACACAGATACGCAGTATTTT	CASQPGYTDTQYF
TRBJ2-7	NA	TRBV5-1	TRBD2	TGCGCCAGCAGCCTAGGACTAGCGGGGATGGAGCAGTACTTC	CASSLGLAGMEQYF
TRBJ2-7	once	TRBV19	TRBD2	TGTGCCAGTAGCTCCGGGGGGGTGCGGGATCCCTACGAGCAGTACTTC	CASSSGGVRDPYEQYF
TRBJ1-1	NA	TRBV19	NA	TGTGCCAGTAGTCCCTCGACGGGGTCCTTAGGGGGAAACACTGAAGCTTTCTTT	CASSPSTGSLGGNTEAFF
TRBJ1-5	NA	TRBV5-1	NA	TGCGCCAGCAGCTTGGAGAGTCCCCGGGGCAATCAGCCCCAGCATTTT	CASSLESPRGNQPQHF
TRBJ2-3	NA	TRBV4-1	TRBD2	TGCGCCAGCAGCCAAGAGGCTAGCGGGGGGGCAGATACGCAGTATTTT	CASSQEASGGADTQYF
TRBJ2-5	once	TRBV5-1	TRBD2	TGCGCCAGCAGCTTCGCGGCTAGCGGGAGATCAGAGACCCAGTACTTC	CASSFAASGRSETQYF
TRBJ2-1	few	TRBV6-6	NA	TGTGCCAGCAGTTACTCGAGGAACAGGGCCTACAATGAGCAGTTCTTC	CASSYSRNRAYNEQFF
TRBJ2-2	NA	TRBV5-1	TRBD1	TGCGCCAGCAGCCGGCGGACAGGGCAAACCGGGGAGCTGTTTTTT	CASSRRTGQTGELFF
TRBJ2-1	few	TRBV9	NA	TGTGCCAGCAGCCCCCAGTCCCGAAATGAGCAGTTCTTC	CASSPQSRNEQFF